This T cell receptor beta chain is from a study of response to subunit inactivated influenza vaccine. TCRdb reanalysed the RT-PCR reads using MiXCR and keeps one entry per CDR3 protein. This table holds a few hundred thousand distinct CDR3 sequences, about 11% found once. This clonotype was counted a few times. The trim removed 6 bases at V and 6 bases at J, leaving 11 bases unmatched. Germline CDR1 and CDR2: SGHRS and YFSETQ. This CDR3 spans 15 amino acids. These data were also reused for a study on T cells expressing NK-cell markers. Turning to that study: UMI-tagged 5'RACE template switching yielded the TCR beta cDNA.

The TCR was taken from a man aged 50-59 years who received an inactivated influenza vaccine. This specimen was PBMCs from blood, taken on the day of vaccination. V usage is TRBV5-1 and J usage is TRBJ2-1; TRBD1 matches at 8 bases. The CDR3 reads CASNQPQGDGNEQFF. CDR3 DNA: TGCGCCAGCAACCAACCACAGGGGGACGGCAATGAGCAGTTCTTC. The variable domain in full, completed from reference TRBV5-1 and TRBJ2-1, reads KAGVTQTPRYLIKTRGQQVTLSCSPISGHRSVSWYQQTPGQGLQFLFEYFSETQRNKGNFPGRFSGRQFSNSRSEMNVSTLELGDSALYLCASNQPQGDGNEQFFGPGTRLTVL.